Listed below are T cell receptor beta chains from one sample, sequenced in a study of T cells in Graves' hyperthyroidism and ophthalmopathy. MiXCR was run by TCRdb on the multiplex PCR reads, yielding one entry per CDR3 protein. The sample lists hundreds of thousands of distinct CDR3 sequences, roughly 15% occurring once. Sequenced: blood. The receptors were sampled from a man younger than 35 with Graves' ophthalmopathy. The CDR3 runs from the conserved cysteine through the conserved F or W. D genes are given only for firm matches. Some rows have no size entry. The others give once, few or many, or a class for an expanded clone.

clone size	V gene	D gene	J gene	CDR3 protein	CDR3 DNA
.	TRBV6-2/TRBV6-3	TRBD2	TRBJ2-1	CASSYGLAGGLQLGEQFF	TGTGCCAGCAGTTACGGACTAGCGGGGGGATTACAATTGGGTGAGCAGTTCTTC
many	TRBV6-1	.	TRBJ2-7	CASSEGLEADYKREQYF	TGTGCCAGCAGTGAAGGGCTCGAGGCAGACTATAAACGGGAGCAGTACTTC
.	TRBV4-2	.	TRBJ2-4	CASSPSWGPSLELAKNIQYF	TGTGCCAGCAGCCCCTCGTGGGGCCCTTCCCTGGAACTAGCCAAAAACATTCAGTACTTC
.	TRBV6-1	TRBD1	TRBJ1-5	CASSPGTVNQPQHF	TGTGCCAGCAGCCCCGGGACAGTAAATCAGCCCCAGCATTTT
many	TRBV6-1	.	TRBJ1-1	CASSERGFFTEAFF	TGTGCCAGCAGTGAACGGGGCTTTTTCACTGAAGCTTTCTTT
few	TRBV7-2	.	TRBJ2-2	CASSFNSGPNTGELFF	TGTGCCAGCAGCTTTAACAGCGGGCCGAACACCGGGGAGCTGTTTTTT
.	TRBV5-1	.	TRBJ2-1	CASRAGTPYNEQFF	TGCGCCAGCAGAGCCGGGACACCCTACAATGAGCAGTTCTTC
many	TRBV20-1	TRBD1	TRBJ1-1	CSGTGFANTEAFF	TGCAGTGGGACAGGGTTTGCGAACACTGAAGCTTTCTTT
many	TRBV18	.	TRBJ1-1	CASSHSQGYAEAFF	TGTGCCAGCTCACACAGCCAGGGGTACGCTGAAGCTTTCTTT
many	TRBV7-6	TRBD1	TRBJ1-5	CASSYRQGWNQPQHF	TGTGCCAGCAGTTACAGACAGGGATGGAATCAGCCCCAGCATTTT
.	TRBV20-1	TRBD1	TRBJ1-2	CSARVLGQGNYGYTF	TGCAGTGCTAGGGTACTGGGACAGGGGAACTATGGCTACACCTTC
many	TRBV2	.	TRBJ2-6	CATNQGFVGANVLTF	TGTGCCACCAACCAGGGGTTCGTTGGGGCCAACGTCCTGACTTTC
.	TRBV9	TRBD2	TRBJ2-5	CASSVEVAGGETQYF	TGTGCCAGCAGCGTAGAGGTGGCGGGAGGAGAGACCCAGTACTTC
many	TRBV3-1	.	TRBJ2-7	CASSQRGAAYEQYF	TGTGCCAGCAGCCAGCGGGGAGCCGCCTACGAGCAGTACTTC
many	TRBV5-1	.	TRBJ2-7	CASSSNPAGSYEQYF	TGCGCCAGCAGCTCAAACCCGGCTGGCTCCTACGAGCAGTACTTC
many	TRBV2	.	TRBJ2-5	CASSLNGETQYF	TGTGCCAGCAGCCTCAATGGAGAGACCCAGTACTTC
.	TRBV18	.	TRBJ2-5	CASSPAQAETQYF	TGTGCCAGCTCACCCGCCCAGGCGGAGACCCAGTACTTC
.	TRBV15	.	TRBJ1-2	CATSKPPGGDGYTF	TGTGCCACCAGCAAACCCCCTGGAGGGGATGGCTACACCTTC
many	TRBV5-6	.	TRBJ2-3	CASSRSFGTDTQYF	TGTGCCAGCAGTCGGTCCTTTGGTACAGATACGCAGTATTTT
.	TRBV15	.	TRBJ2-5	CATSRESPLRETQYF	TGTGCCACCAGCAGAGAAAGTCCTTTACGGGAGACCCAGTACTTC
many	TRBV4-1	TRBD1	TRBJ2-7	CASSPFSRTGAGYEQYF	TGCGCCAGCAGCCCCTTTTCTCGGACAGGGGCAGGCTACGAGCAGTACTTC
many	TRBV9	.	TRBJ2-3	CASSSEGRWADTQYF	TGTGCCAGCAGCTCCGAGGGGCGATGGGCAGATACGCAGTATTTT
many	TRBV2	.	TRBJ2-3	CARSSEPTDTQYF	TGTGCCAGGAGTTCAGAGCCCACAGATACGCAGTATTTT
many	TRBV29-1	.	TRBJ1-1	CSVDDINTEAFF	TGCAGCGTTGACGATATAAACACTGAAGCTTTCTTT
.	TRBV20-1	TRBD2	TRBJ2-1	CSAREHTGTSGIYNEQFF	TGCAGTGCTAGAGAACACACCGGGACTAGCGGGATCTACAATGAGCAGTTCTTC
.	TRBV15	.	TRBJ1-6	CATSREGSSPLHF	TGTGCCACCAGCAGAGAGGGTAGTTCACCCCTCCACTTT
many	TRBV20-1	TRBD2	TRBJ2-2	CSARNLLAGSTGELFF	TGCAGTGCTAGAAACCTTCTAGCGGGGAGCACCGGGGAGCTGTTTTTT
.	TRBV27	.	TRBJ2-3	CASSLGGGGRTDTQYF	TGTGCCAGCAGTCTGGGTGGCGGGGGCCGCACAGATACGCAGTATTTT
many	TRBV9	.	TRBJ2-3	CASSTWDITDTQYF	TGTGCCAGCAGCACCTGGGACATTACAGATACGCAGTATTTT
.	TRBV4-2	.	TRBJ1-6	CASSQRGDSSPLHF	TGTGCCAGCAGCCAAAGAGGGGATAGTTCACCCCTCCACTTT
many	TRBV4-1	.	TRBJ2-7	CASSPRRDSYEQYF	TGCGCCAGCAGCCCACGCAGGGACTCCTACGAGCAGTACTTC
few	TRBV6-1	TRBD1	TRBJ2-7	CASTRGQDSYEQYF	TGTGCCAGCACTCGGGGACAGGACTCCTACGAGCAGTACTTC
.	TRBV29-1	TRBD1	TRBJ1-2	CSVDSGQGANYGYTF	TGCAGCGTTGATTCGGGACAGGGGGCTAACTATGGCTACACCTTC
many	TRBV7-9	.	TRBJ1-2	CASSVEMYGYTF	TGTGCCAGCAGTGTCGAGATGTATGGCTACACCTTC
many	TRBV7-2	.	TRBJ1-5	CASSSVEGSNSNQPQHF	TGTGCCAGCAGCTCCGTGGAGGGGAGCAATAGCAATCAGCCCCAGCATTTT
.	TRBV10-2	.	TRBJ2-5	CASSDEGWQETQYF	TGCGCCAGCAGTGATGAGGGTTGGCAAGAGACCCAGTACTTC
many	TRBV7-2	TRBD2	TRBJ2-7	CASSFPGLAGKEQYF	TGTGCCAGCAGCTTCCCGGGACTAGCGGGGAAAGAGCAGTACTTC